This T cell receptor (beta chain) stems from a study of vaccination and CD4 T cells after COVID-19. Germline V lookup: CDR1 MNHEY, CDR2 SMNVEV (reference sequence). The CDR3 spans 13 residues. The V and J ends lost 11 bases and 7 bases respectively, with 20 bases between them. Treatment described: roughly 11-day PBMC culture with coronavirus spike peptide pools or control peptides (ViraFEST assay). With peptide pools, ViraFEST first expanded antigen-specific T cells and afterwards sequenced their TCRs. PCR-confirmed positives ranged from March to December 2020, preceding US Alpha, Beta and Delta variants. Negative selection recovered the CD4+ T cells once they had spent approximately nine days in culture. This clonotype occurred once. Its antigen is still unknown. The Oncomine TCR Beta short-read assay was what sequenced the DNA obtained from cultured CD4+ T cells. MiXCR, run by TCRdb on the PCR reads, gives a single entry per CDR3 protein. Of roughly 7,000 distinct CDR3 sequences listed, about 70% are singletons.

This chain connects TRBV27 to TRBJ1-1; tentative D call: TRBD1 (5 bases). This TCR came from a human donor who had recovered from COVID-19. Sequencing was performed on CD4+ T cells from blood, cultured in vitro. CDR3 in amino acids: CAEQAPEGFEAFF. Here the CDR3 DNA reads TGTGCCGAGCAGGCCCCGGAGGGGTTTGAAGCTTTCTTT.